One sample yielded the 16 T cell receptor beta chains listed below, sequenced in a study of blood T cell repertoires in COVID-19 (dated by TCRdb to 2018 to 2020). The method was the immunoSEQ multiplex PCR assay. What TCRdb holds here is the immuneACCESS table cut down to in-frame rearrangements. Part of the clones is not present; checked against another copy, under half of the missing clones reflect an unresolved V gene, and the others are unexplained. This sample lists about 440,000 clones; around nine tenths were detected once. Together, the top ten hold under 2% of the sample. The sequencing sample was made of PBMCs or T cells enriched from blood (not recorded which). The source is a young woman with acute COVID-19.

The chain links TRBV19 to TRBJ1-1; D call uncertain. CDR3 length: 17 amino acids. Looked up from germline, CDR1 is LNHDA and CDR2 is SQIVND (reference sequence). Deletions cut 1 base from V and 4 bases from J, with 19 bases between. CDR3 nucleotides: TGTGCCAGTAGTATAGTCGGCCTACGGATTTCGGGCACTGAAGCTTTCTTT. It codes for CASSIVGLRISGTEAFF.

DNA of the CDR3: TGTGCCAGCAGCTTCTCGGGGGGGATCAGCGAGCAGTACTTC. Protein product: CASSFSGGISEQYF. This sequence joins TRBV5-6 and TRBJ2-7; 8 nucleotides match TRBD2. Germline-derived CDR1 and CDR2 are SGHDT and YYEEEE. The CDR3 is 14 residues long. With 2 bases clipped from V and 6 bases from J, the junction kept 7 bases outside the gene matches.

The gene calls are TRBV28 and TRBJ1-2; D is undetermined. V lost 4 bases and J lost 8, with 14 bases in between. Per the germline V gene, CDR1 is MDHEN and CDR2 is SYDVKM. This CDR3 contains 13 residues. CDR3 sequence (DNA): TGTGCCAGCAGTTCCCGAACCATGGCAGGCTACACCTTC. Its translation: CASSSRTMAGYTF.

J is TRBJ1-2 and V is TRBV10-3; 8 bases map to TRBD1. This CDR3 spans 15 amino acids. The V and J ends lost 2 bases and 4 bases, in that order; junction bases with no gene match: 6. Germline lookup yields CDR1 ENHRY and CDR2 SYGVKD. The CDR3 DNA reads TGTGCCATCAGTGAGAGTCCGGACAGGGCCTATGGCTACACCTTC. Amino acid sequence: CAISESPDRAYGYTF.

The chain uses TRBV5-4 and TRBJ1-1; D gene ambiguous. CDR1 and CDR2 from the germline V gene are SGHNT and YYREEE (reference sequence). V lost 4 bases, J lost 7 bases, and 14 bases lay in between. This CDR3 region has 13 residues. The CDR3 loop reads CASSVRGRYEAFF. The CDR3 DNA reads TGTGCCAGCAGCGTGCGGGGTCGGTATGAAGCTTTCTTT.

The chain combines TRBV4-1 with TRBJ1-1, with a possible D match to TRBD1 (5 bases). This CDR3 region has 14 residues. Trimming removed 4 bases at V and 4 bases at J, with 13 bases between. Germline V gene data show CDR1 as MGHRA and CDR2 as YSYEKL. CDR3 DNA sequence: TGCGCCAGCAGCCTCAGGGAAGGGGTCACTGAAGCTTTCTTT. Its protein is CASSLREGVTEAFF.

There are a few counts of this clone. The V and J genes are TRBV11-2 and TRBJ2-1; TRBD1 matches at 8 bases. Germline lookup yields CDR1 SGHAT and CDR2 FQNNGV. There are 16 residues in the CDR3. The V and J ends lost 4 bases and 7 bases, in that order; junction bases with no gene match: 12. The CDR3 bases are TGTGCCAGCAGCTCCCCGAGGGCAGGGGGCCGTAATGAGCAGTTCTTC. Translating gives CASSSPRAGGRNEQFF.

The chain has TRBV7-2 and TRBJ2-1; no definite D call. This CDR3 is 15 amino acids long. Germline V CDR1 and CDR2: SGHTA, FQGNSA. Trimming took 5 bases from V and 4 from J, leaving 15 bases between them. The CDR3 coding sequence is TGTGCCAGCAGCCCGACGGTACTAACATACAATGAGCAGTTCTTC. Protein: CASSPTVLTYNEQFF.

Here the CDR3 reads CASSPINGHTDTQYF. In DNA, the CDR3 is TGCGCCAGCAGCCCTATTAATGGGCACACAGATACGCAGTATTTT. The chain joins TRBV4-3 to TRBJ2-3, with no clear D. CDR3 size: 15 residues. Germline lookup yields CDR1 LGHNA and CDR2 YSLEER. The germline V and J ends were trimmed by 4 bases and 2 bases, with 13 bases remaining between them.

This chain connects TRBV7-6 to TRBJ2-1; 7 positions match TRBD1. The CDR3 sequence is 16 residues long. With 5 bases clipped from V and 1 base from J, the junction kept 8 bases outside the gene matches. Germline lookup yields CDR1 SGHVS and CDR2 FNYEAQ. In nucleotides, the CDR3 is TGTGCCAGCAGCGGCCGGGACAGAATTTCCTACAATGAGCAGTTCTTC. Amino acids: CASSGRDRISYNEQFF. Variable domain in full (rest from reference TRBV7-6 and TRBJ2-1): GAGVSQSPRYKVTKRGQDVALRCDPISGHVSLYWYRQALGQGPEFLTYFNYEAQQDKSGLPNDRFSAERPEGSISTLTIQRTEQRDSAMYRCASSGRDRISYNEQFFGPGTRLTVL.

This chain connects TRBV6-5 to TRBJ2-5; 7 nucleotides agree with TRBD1. The CDR3 extends over 16 amino acids. With V trimmed by 0 bases and J by 3 bases, 7 bases remained unmatched. Germline V gives CDR1 MNHEY, CDR2 SVGAGI. CDR3 bases: TGTGCCAGCAGTTACTCACCGACAGGGAAGAAAGAGACCCAGTACTTC. Translation: CASSYSPTGKKETQYF.

The CDR3 nucleotides are TGTGCCAGCAGCTTAGGGAACAGTTACCAGCCCCAGCATTTT. It encodes CASSLGNSYQPQHF. The rearrangement uses TRBV7-2 and TRBJ1-5; D unclear. V lost 1 base and J 7 bases, leaving 11 bases between the germline ends. The CDR3 contains 14 residues. CDR1 and CDR2 (germline): SGHTA, FQGNSA.

The chain combines TRBV29-1 with TRBJ2-1, with D maybe TRBD1 (6 bases). Trimming took off 2 bases at V and 12 bases at J, with 14 bases between the two ends. The germline gives CDR1 SQVTM, CDR2 ANQGSEA. CDR3 length: 12 residues. The CDR3 DNA follows: TGCAGCGTTGAAACAGGGAAAAGTGGGCAGTTCTTC. This translates into CSVETGKSGQFF.

The CDR3 region is CASSLSGGARTDTQYF. CDR3 nucleotides: TGTGCCAGCAGTTTATCGGGTGGGGCGCGCACAGATACGCAGTATTTT. The V call is TRBV27, the J call TRBJ2-3, with D maybe TRBD1 (5 bases). The germline gives CDR1 MNHEY, CDR2 SMNVEV (reference sequence). Deletions cut 0 bases from V and 1 base from J, with 11 bases between. The CDR3 extends over 16 amino acids.

The V gene is TRBV25-1, the J gene TRBJ2-1; the match to TRBD2 covers 7 bases. In germline, CDR1 is MGHDK, CDR2 SYGVNS. The CDR3 consists of 15 residues. The V and J ends lost 4 bases and 1 base, in that order; junction bases with no gene match: 4. The chain's CDR3 is CASSAGGLSYNEQFF. The CDR3 nucleotides are TGTGCCAGCAGTGCGGGGGGACTGTCCTACAATGAGCAGTTCTTC.

The rearrangement links TRBV7-6 to TRBJ2-5; possibly TRBD1 for D (6 bases). V lost 4 bases, J lost 5 bases, and 17 bases lay in between. This CDR3 is built from 15 residues. CDR1 is SGHVS, CDR2 FNYEAQ, per germline. In DNA form, the CDR3 reads TGTGCCAGCAGCTCCACTCCAGGGGTCCGGGAGACCCAGTACTTC. The encoded protein is CASSSTPGVRETQYF.